These T cell receptor beta chains were read from a single sample in a study of T cells in tuberculosis. Measured with immunoSEQ multiplex PCR; TCRdb has only the in-frame clones, and not every one. In the table there are some 20,000 clones, around 87% of which are singletons. Source material: PBMCs. These receptors were taken from a donor aged 10-29 years with latent tuberculosis or without tuberculosis infection. Both conserved end residues are part of each CDR3. The D gene is left open where the match is weak.

V	D	J	CDR3
TRBV19	TRBD2	TRBJ2-5	CASSSTSGGSQETQYF
TRBV6-1	TRBD1	TRBJ1-4	CASSDRGTATNEKLFF
TRBV7-2	.	TRBJ1-3	CASSSSRGYSGNTIYF
TRBV19	.	TRBJ2-7	CAAYSRVCGGHYEQYF
TRBV23-1	TRBD1	TRBJ1-2	CASSQPGGYGYTF
TRBV7-8	.	TRBJ1-1	CASSSTGRYTEAFF
TRBV7-8	.	TRBJ2-2	CASSPGTGELFF
TRBV2	TRBD2	TRBJ2-7	CASSSLRLAGGDFYEQYF
TRBV27	TRBD2	TRBJ2-5	CASSRYATGGQETQYF
TRBV6-1	TRBD1	TRBJ1-2	CAGGTGDLNYGYTF
TRBV4-1	TRBD2	TRBJ2-3	CASSQRGLAGNTDTQYF
TRBV5-1	.	TRBJ2-7	CASSPEGFYEQYF
TRBV6-4	.	TRBJ2-3	CASSDRWRGRADTQYF
TRBV6-5	TRBD1	TRBJ1-2	CASRDRERGNGYTF
TRBV19	.	TRBJ2-7	CASSIGSGSPYEQYF
TRBV5-1	TRBD1	TRBJ1-4	CASRFGTGGSNEKLFF
TRBV11-2	TRBD1	TRBJ1-3	CASRDARGGNTIYF
TRBV14	TRBD1	TRBJ2-7	CASSQGDRPVVWQYF
TRBV18	.	TRBJ1-5	CASSVEVSNQPQHF
TRBV18	.	TRBJ2-5	CASSPGGQETQYF
TRBV2	.	TRBJ1-2	CASSEAWRGRRYGYTF
TRBV9	TRBD1	TRBJ1-1	CASSFLGTGNTEAFF
TRBV19	.	TRBJ1-5	CASSILGQSTQPQHF
TRBV9	.	TRBJ1-2	CASSGLTANYGYTF
TRBV10-2	TRBD2	TRBJ2-4	CASLPGLRGVAKNIQYF
TRBV5-8	TRBD1	TRBJ1-2	CASSFYRGNYGYTF
TRBV2	.	TRBJ1-1	CASSGSVNTEAFF
TRBV12-5	.	TRBJ1-1	CASAVGQEAFF
TRBV12-5	.	TRBJ1-5	CASGLGLLNPNQPQHF
TRBV19	.	TRBJ2-7	CASSMRRTPYEQYF
TRBV5-1	TRBD2	TRBJ2-1	CASSQTSGALPQQFF
TRBV7-8	.	TRBJ2-7	CASSLGRGYEQYF
TRBV6-4	.	TRBJ1-2	CASSGGANYGYTF
TRBV2	.	TRBJ2-7	CASRARVSGYEQYF
TRBV6-6	TRBD1	TRBJ1-6	CASSRTGGGNNSPLHF
TRBV2	TRBD2	TRBJ2-5	CASSSLGLAGSQYF
TRBV29-1	.	TRBJ1-2	CSVEGALDYGYTF
TRBV6-1	TRBD1	TRBJ1-1	CASSEEGGAAEAFF
TRBV2	.	TRBJ1-5	CASSAEGTDQPQHF
TRBV28	TRBD1	TRBJ2-3	CASRGSTGTGTDTQYF